Listed here is a single T cell receptor beta chain. As yet, its antigen is unknown. Unique-molecular-identifier-tagged TCR beta cDNA libraries were used. There were roughly 0.95 to 10 million T cells, and roughly 0.5 million cDNA molecules came from them. TCRdb re-derived calls from the PCR reads in MiXCR, one entry per CDR3 protein. The table has 750,000 to 900,000 distinct CDR3 sequences, under 60% seen once. The CDR3 runs 15 residues. Per germline, CDR1 WNHNN and CDR2 SYGVQD (reference sequence). These data are taken from a study of post-analysis software for immune sequencing data. Findings and caveats of the study: About five TRBV segments, including TRBV5-6, TRBV5-1 and TRBV20-1, were more frequent in patients than controls.

The sample consisted of blood. V is TRBV10-1 and J is TRBJ2-4; 10 bases are shared with TRBD2. The J call is doubtful: the DNA matches TRBJ2-5 better. The TCR sequence derives from a girl aged 5-17 years with multiple sclerosis. Here the CDR3 reads CASSEFLAGVETQYF. CDR3 coding DNA: TGCGCCAGCAGTGAGTTCCTAGCGGGAGTGGAGACCCAGTACTTC.